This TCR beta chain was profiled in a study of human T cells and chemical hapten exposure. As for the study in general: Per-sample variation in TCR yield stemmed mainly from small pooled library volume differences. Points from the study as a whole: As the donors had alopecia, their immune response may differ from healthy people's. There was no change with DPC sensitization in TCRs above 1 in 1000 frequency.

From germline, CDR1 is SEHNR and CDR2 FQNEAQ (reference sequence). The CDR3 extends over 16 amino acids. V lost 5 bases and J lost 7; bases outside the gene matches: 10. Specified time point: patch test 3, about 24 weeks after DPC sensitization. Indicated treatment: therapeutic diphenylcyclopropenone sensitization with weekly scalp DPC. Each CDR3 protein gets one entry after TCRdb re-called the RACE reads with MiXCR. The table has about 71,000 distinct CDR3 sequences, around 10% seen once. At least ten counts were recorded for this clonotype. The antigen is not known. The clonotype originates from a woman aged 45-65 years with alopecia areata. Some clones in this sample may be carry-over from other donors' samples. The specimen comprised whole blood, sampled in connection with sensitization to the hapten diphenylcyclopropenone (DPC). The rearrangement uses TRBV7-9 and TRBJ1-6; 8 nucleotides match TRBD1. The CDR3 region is CASSRDRGLRNSPLHF. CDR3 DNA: TGTGCCAGCAGCCGAGACAGGGGACTAAGGAATTCACCCCTCCACTTT.